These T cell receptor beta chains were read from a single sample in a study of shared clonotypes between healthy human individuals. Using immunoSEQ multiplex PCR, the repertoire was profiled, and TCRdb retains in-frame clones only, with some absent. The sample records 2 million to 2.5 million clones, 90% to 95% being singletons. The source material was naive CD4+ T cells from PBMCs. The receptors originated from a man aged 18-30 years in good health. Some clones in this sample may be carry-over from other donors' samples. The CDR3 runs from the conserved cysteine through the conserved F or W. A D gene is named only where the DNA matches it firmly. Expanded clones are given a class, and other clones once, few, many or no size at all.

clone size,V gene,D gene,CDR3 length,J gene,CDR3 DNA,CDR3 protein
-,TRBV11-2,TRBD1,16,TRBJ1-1,TGTGCCAGCAGCCCACAGGGGGCGAGCGTGAACACTGAAGCTTTCTTT,CASSPQGASVNTEAFF
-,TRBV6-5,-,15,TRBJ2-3,TGTGCCACCTCTACCGCGGGCGGCTCGGGAGATACGCAGTATTTT,CATSTAGGSGDTQYF
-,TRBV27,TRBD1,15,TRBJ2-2,TGTGCCAGCACCATACAGGGGGATTGGACCGGGGAGCTGTTTTTT,CASTIQGDWTGELFF
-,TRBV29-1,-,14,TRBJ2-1,TGCAGCGTTGTTCGCCAGGTAGTCTACAATGAGCAGTTCTTC,CSVVRQVVYNEQFF
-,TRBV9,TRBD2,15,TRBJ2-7,TGTGCCAGCAGCCCCGATCCAGCGGGACTAGGCGAGCAGTACTTC,CASSPDPAGLGEQYF
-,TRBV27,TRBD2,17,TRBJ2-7,TGTGCCAGCAGTTTAGGGACTAGCGGCCACGATACCTACGAGCAGTACTTC,CASSLGTSGHDTYEQYF
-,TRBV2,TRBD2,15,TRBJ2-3,TGTGCCAGCAGGACGACTAGCTGGACCACAGATACGCAGTATTTT,CASRTTSWTTDTQYF
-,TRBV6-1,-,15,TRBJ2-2,TGTGCCAGCAGTGGGTTGGGGTCGAACACCGGGGAGCTGTTTTTT,CASSGLGSNTGELFF
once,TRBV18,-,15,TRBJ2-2,TGTGCCAGCTCACCCCCTACCCGGAACACCGGGGAGCTGTTTTTT,CASSPPTRNTGELFF
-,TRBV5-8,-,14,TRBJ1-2,TGTGCCAGCAGCTTGGCCGGGCTCCTTGGGGGCTACACCTTC,CASSLAGLLGGYTF
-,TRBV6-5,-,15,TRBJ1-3,TGTGCCAGCAGTTTATCCCTCGGGACTGGAAACACCATATATTTT,CASSLSLGTGNTIYF
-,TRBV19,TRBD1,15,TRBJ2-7,TGTGCCAGTAGTATACGGGGACAGGGTTTATACGAGCAGTACTTC,CASSIRGQGLYEQYF
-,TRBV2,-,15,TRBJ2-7,TGTGCCAGCAGTTCCCGCGGGGGCAGGGGGCGCGAGCAGTACTTC,CASSSRGGRGREQYF
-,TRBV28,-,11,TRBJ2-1,TGTGCCAGCAGGGAAGGGACGTTGCAGTTCTTC,CASREGTLQFF
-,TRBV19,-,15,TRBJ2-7,TGTGCCAGTAGTAATGAGGGTAGGGGGTCAGGCGAGCAGTACTTC,CASSNEGRGSGEQYF
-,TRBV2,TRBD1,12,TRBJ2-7,TGTGCCAGCGGGGGACAGGTCGGAGAGCAGTACTTC,CASGGQVGEQYF
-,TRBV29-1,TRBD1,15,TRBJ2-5,TGCAGCGTGGCAGGGACAGGGGGCGCGGGGGAGACCCAGTACTTC,CSVAGTGGAGETQYF
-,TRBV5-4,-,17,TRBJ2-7,TGTGCCAGCAGCTCCCTGAGAGAGGCCAACTCATTCTACGAGCAGTACTTC,CASSSLREANSFYEQYF
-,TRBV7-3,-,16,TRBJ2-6,TGTGCCAGCACCCAGGGGGGGCCCTCTGGGGCCAACGTCCTGACTTTC,CASTQGGPSGANVLTF
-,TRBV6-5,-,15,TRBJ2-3,TGTGCCAGCAGTTCACCCCGGGACATTACAGATACGCAGTATTTT,CASSSPRDITDTQYF
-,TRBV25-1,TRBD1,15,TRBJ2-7,TGTGCCAGCAGTGGTCGACAGGGCCCCCTGGGGGAGCAGTACTTC,CASSGRQGPLGEQYF
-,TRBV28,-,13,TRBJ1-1,TGTGCCAGCAGTTTCTCGGTGGGCACTGAAGCTTTCTTT,CASSFSVGTEAFF
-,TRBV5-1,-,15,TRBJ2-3,TGCGCCAGCAGCTTGGATAGTGGGAGAGTAGATACGCAGTATTTT,CASSLDSGRVDTQYF
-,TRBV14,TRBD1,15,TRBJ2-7,TGTGCCAGCAGCCAAGATTTCAGGGGGCCCTACGAGCAGTACTTC,CASSQDFRGPYEQYF
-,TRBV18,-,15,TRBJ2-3,TGTGCCAGCTCACCTCGGACTTTTGGCACAGATACGCAGTATTTT,CASSPRTFGTDTQYF
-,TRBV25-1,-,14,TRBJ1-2,TGTGCCAGCAGTGAACCCGGACTGCTGGAGGGCTACACCTTC,CASSEPGLLEGYTF
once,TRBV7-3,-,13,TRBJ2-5,TGTGCCAGCAGCGGGGATCGTCAAGAGACCCAGTACTTC,CASSGDRQETQYF
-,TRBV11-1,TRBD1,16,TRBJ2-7,TGTGCCAGCAGCTTAGGATCCACAGGGGTCCCCTACGAGCAGTACTTC,CASSLGSTGVPYEQYF
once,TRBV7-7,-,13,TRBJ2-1,TGTGCCAGCAGCTTACAAGGCCTCAATGAGCAGTTCTTC,CASSLQGLNEQFF
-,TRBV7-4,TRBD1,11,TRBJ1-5,TGTGCCAGACAGGGGCATCAGCCCCAGCATTTT,CARQGHQPQHF
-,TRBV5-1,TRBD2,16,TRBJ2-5,TGCGCCAGCAGCTTGGTACTAGCGGACACCGGGGAGACCCAGTACTTC,CASSLVLADTGETQYF
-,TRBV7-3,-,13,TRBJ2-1,TGTGCCAGCAGCTTGAGACCATATGGGGAGCAGTTCTTC,CASSLRPYGEQFF
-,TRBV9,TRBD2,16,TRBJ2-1,TGTGCCAGCAGCGTAGGAGGAGGGAGGGCCGGGTATGAGCAGTTCTTC,CASSVGGGRAGYEQFF
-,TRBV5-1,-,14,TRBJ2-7,TGCGCCAGCAGCTTGACGGGGTCGATCTCCGAGCAGTACTTC,CASSLTGSISEQYF
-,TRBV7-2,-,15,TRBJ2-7,TGTGCCAGCAGCTTAGGTGGGGCAGGGCAATACGAGCAGTACTTC,CASSLGGAGQYEQYF
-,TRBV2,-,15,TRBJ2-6,TGTGCCAGCAGGGATCCACCCTCTGGGGCCAACGTCCTGACTTTC,CASRDPPSGANVLTF
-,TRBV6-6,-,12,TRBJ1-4,TGTGCCAGCAGTTATAGTTCTGAAAAACTGTTTTTT,CASSYSSEKLFF
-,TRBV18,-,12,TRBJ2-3,TGTGCCAGCTCACTTCGCACAGATACGCAGTATTTT,CASSLRTDTQYF
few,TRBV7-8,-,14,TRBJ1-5,TGTGCCAGCAGCTTTGGCGACACCGAGCAGCCCCAGCATTTT,CASSFGDTEQPQHF
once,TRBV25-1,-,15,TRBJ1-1,TGTGCCAGCACCCGAGGGGTGGGGGCCGACACTGAAGCTTTCTTT,CASTRGVGADTEAFF
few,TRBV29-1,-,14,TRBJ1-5,TGCAGCGTTATCGAGAAGACCTACAATCAGCCCCAGCATTTT,CSVIEKTYNQPQHF
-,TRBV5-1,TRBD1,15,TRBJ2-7,TGCGCCAGCAGCTTCGGGACAGATACTACCTACGAGCAGTACTTC,CASSFGTDTTYEQYF
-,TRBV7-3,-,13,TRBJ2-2,TGTGCCAGCAGCCCTCTCTCGACCGGGGAGCTGTTTTTT,CASSPLSTGELFF
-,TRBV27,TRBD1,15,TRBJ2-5,TGTGCCAGCAGAGGGGACAGCCTTAAAGTTCAGACCCAGTACTTC,CASRGDSLKVQTQYF
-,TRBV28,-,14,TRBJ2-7,TGTGCCAGCAGAACGATCGGGAGCTCCTACGAGCAGTACTTC,CASRTIGSSYEQYF
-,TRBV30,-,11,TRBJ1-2,TGTGCCTGGAGCACCAACTATGGCTACACCTTC,CAWSTNYGYTF